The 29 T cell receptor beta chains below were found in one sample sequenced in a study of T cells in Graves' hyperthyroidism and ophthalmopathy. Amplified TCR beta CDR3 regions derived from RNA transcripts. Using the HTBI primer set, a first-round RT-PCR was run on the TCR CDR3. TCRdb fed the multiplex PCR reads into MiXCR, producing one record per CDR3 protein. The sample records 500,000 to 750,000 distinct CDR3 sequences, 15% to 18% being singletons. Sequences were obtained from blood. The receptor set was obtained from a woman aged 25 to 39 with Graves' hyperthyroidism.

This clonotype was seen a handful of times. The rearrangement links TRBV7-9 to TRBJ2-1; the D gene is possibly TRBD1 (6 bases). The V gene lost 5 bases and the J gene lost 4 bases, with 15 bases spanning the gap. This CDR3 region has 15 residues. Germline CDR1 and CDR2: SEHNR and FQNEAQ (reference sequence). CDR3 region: CASSPRDTLYNEQFF. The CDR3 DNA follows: TGTGCCAGCAGCCCACGGGACACCCTTTACAATGAGCAGTTCTTC. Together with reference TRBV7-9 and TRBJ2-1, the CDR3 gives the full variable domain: DTGVSQNPRHKITKRGQNVTFRCDPISEHNRLYWYRQTLGQGPEFLTYFQNEAQLEKSRLLSDRFSAERPKGSFSTLEIQRTEQGDSAMYLCASSPRDTLYNEQFFGPGTRLTVL.

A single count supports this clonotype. CDR3 bases: TGCGCCAGCACCCCAAGAGGGCTAGCGGGAGGTAGAAACTACAATGAGCAGTTCTTC. Encoded protein: CASTPRGLAGGRNYNEQFF. The chain carries TRBV10-2 and TRBJ2-1; 11 bases fit TRBD2. The trim removed 7 bases at V and 3 bases at J, leaving 17 bases unmatched. CDR3 length: 19 residues. Per germline, CDR1 WSHSY and CDR2 SAAADI.

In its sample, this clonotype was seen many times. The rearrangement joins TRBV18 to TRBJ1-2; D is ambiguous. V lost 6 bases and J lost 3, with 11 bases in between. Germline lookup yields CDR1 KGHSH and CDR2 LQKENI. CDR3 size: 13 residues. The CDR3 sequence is CASSLSQDYGYTF. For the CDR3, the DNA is TGTGCCAGCTCTCTAAGTCAGGACTATGGCTACACCTTC.

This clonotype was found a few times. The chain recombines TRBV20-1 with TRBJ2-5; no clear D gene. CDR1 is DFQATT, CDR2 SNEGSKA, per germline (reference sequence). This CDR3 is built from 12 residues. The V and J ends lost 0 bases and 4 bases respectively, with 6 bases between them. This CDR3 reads CSARDNGETQYF. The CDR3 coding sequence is TGCAGTGCTAGAGATAACGGAGAGACCCAGTACTTC.

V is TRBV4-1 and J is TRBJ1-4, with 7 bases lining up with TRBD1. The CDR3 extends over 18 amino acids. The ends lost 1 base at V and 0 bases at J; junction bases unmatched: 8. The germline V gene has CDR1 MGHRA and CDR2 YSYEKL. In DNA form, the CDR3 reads TGCGCCAGCAGCCAAGGCACAGGGGCAATTGCAACTAATGAAAAACTGTTTTTT. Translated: CASSQGTGAIATNEKLFF.

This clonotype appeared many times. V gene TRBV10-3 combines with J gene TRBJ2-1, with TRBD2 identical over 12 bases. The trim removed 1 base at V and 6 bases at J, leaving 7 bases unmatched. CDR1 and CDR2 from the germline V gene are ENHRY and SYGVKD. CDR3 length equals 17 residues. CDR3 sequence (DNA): TGTGCCATCAGTGAGTTAGGTACTAGCGGGAGGTTCAATGAGCAGTTCTTC. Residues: CAISELGTSGRFNEQFF.

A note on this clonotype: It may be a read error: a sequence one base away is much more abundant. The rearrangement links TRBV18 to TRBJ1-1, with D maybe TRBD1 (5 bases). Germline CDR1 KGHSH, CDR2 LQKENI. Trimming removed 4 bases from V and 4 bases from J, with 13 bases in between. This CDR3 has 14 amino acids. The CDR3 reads CASSLKEGSTEAFF. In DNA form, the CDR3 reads TGTGCCAGCTCACTAAAGGAGGGGAGCACTGAAGCTTTCTTT.

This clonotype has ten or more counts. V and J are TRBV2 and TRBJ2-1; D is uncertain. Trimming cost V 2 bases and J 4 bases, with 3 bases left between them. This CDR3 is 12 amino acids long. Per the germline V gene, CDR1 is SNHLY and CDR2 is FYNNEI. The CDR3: CASSEFYNEQFF. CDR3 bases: TGTGCCAGCAGTGAATTTTACAATGAGCAGTTCTTC.

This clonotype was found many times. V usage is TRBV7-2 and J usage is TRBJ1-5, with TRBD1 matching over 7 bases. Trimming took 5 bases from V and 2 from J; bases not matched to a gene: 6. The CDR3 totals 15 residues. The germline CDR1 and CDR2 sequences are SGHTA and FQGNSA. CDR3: CASSATGDGNQPQHF. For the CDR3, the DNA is TGTGCCAGCAGCGCAACAGGGGACGGCAATCAGCCCCAGCATTTT.

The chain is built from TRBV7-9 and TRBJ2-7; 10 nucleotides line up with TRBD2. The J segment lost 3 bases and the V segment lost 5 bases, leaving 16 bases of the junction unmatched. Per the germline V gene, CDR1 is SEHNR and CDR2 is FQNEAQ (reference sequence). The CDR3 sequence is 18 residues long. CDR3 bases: TGTGCCAGCAGCCCGAAAGGACTAGCGGTTCGACACTGCTACGAGCAGTACTTC. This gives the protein CASSPKGLAVRHCYEQYF.

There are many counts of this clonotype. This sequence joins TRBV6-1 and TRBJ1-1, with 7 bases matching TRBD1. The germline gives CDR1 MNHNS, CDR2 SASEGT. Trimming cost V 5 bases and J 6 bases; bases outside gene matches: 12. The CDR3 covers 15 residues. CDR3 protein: CASSLRTGSRPEAFF. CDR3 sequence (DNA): TGTGCCAGCAGTCTACGGACAGGATCTCGCCCTGAAGCTTTCTTT.

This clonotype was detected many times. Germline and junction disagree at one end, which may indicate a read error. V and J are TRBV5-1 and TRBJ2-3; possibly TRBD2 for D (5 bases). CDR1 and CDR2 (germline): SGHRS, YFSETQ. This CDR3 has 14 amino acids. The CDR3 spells CASSLGLSTDTQYF. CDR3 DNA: TGTGCCAGCAGCCTAGGACTCTCCACAGATACGCAGTATTTT.

CDR3 residues: CASSPFGGLTYNEQFF. The CDR3 coding sequence is TGTGCCAGCAGCCCGTTTGGGGGACTAACCTACAATGAGCAGTTCTTC. The rearrangement links TRBV7-9 to TRBJ2-1, with 7 nucleotides matching TRBD2. CDR3 length equals 16 residues. V lost 5 bases and J lost 2; bases outside the gene matches: 9. Looked up from germline, CDR1 is SEHNR and CDR2 is FQNEAQ (reference sequence). Drawing the rest from reference TRBV7-9 and TRBJ2-1, the complete variable domain is DTGVSQNPRHKITKRGQNVTFRCDPISEHNRLYWYRQTLGQGPEFLTYFQNEAQLEKSRLLSDRFSAERPKGSFSTLEIQRTEQGDSAMYLCASSPFGGLTYNEQFFGPGTRLTVL.

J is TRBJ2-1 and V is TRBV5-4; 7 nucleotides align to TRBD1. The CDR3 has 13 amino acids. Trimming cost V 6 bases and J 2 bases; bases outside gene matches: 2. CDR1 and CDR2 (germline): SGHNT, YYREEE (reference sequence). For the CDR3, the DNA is TGTGCCAGCAAAACAGGGGCCTACAATGAGCAGTTCTTC. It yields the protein CASKTGAYNEQFF. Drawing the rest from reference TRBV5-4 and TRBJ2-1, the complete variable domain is ETGVTQSPTHLIKTRGQQVTLRCSSQSGHNTVSWYQQALGQGPQFIFQYYREEENGRGNFPPRFSGLQFPNYSSELNVNALELDDSALYLCASKTGAYNEQFFGPGTRLTVL.

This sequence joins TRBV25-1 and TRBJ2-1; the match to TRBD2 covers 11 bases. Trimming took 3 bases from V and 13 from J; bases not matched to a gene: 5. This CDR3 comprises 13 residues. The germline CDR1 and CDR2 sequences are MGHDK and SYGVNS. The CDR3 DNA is TGTGCCAGCAGTGATCCCGGACTAGCGGGTCAGTTCTTC. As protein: CASSDPGLAGQFF. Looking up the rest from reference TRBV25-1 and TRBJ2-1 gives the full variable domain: EADIYQTPRYLVIGTGKKITLECSQTMGHDKMYWYQQDPGMELHLIHYSYGVNSTEKGDLSSESTVSRIRTEHFPLTLESARPSHTSQYLCASSDPGLAGQFFGPGTRLTVL.

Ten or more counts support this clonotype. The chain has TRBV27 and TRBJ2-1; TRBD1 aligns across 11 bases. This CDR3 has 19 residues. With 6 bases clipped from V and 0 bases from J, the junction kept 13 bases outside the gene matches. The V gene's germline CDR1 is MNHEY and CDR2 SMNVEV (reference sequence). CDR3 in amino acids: CASSAPGTGGSSSYNEQFF. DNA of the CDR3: TGTGCCAGCAGCGCGCCCGGGACAGGGGGTTCCAGCTCCTACAATGAGCAGTTCTTC.

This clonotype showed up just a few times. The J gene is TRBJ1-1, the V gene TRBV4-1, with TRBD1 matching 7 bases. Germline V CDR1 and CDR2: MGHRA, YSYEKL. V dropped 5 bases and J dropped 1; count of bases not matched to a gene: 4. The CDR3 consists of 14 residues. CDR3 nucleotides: TGCGCCAGCAGCGCAGGACAGGCGAACACTGAAGCTTTCTTT. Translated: CASSAGQANTEAFF.

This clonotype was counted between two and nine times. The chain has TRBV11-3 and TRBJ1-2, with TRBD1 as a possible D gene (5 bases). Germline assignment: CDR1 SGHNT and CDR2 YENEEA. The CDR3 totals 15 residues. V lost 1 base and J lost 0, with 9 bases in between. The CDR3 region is CASSLVGQANYGYTF. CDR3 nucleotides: TGTGCCAGCAGCTTAGTTGGACAAGCTAACTATGGCTACACCTTC.

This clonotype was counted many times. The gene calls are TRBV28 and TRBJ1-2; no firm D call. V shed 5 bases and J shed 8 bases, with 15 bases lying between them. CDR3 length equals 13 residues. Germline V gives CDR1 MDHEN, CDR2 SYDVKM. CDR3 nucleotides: TGTGCCAGCAGTCGGAGCCGGACGGAAGGCTACACCTTC. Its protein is CASSRSRTEGYTF.

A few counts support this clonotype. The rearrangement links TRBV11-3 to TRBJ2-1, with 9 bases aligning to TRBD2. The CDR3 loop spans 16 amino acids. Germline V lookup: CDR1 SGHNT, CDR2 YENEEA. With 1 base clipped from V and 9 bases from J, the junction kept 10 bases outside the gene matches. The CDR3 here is CASSLGRAGGYPEQFF. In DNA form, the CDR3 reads TGTGCCAGCAGCTTAGGTAGGGCGGGAGGGTACCCTGAGCAGTTCTTC.

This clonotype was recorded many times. For the CDR3, the DNA is TGTGCCTGGAGCCGGGACAGCACTTATGGCTACACCTTC. Protein product: CAWSRDSTYGYTF. This sequence joins TRBV30 and TRBJ1-2, with 7 bases that match TRBD1. Germline values: CDR1 GTSNPN, CDR2 SVGIG (reference sequence). V was clipped by 3 bases and J by 5 bases; unmatched bases: 6. CDR3 length equals 13 residues.

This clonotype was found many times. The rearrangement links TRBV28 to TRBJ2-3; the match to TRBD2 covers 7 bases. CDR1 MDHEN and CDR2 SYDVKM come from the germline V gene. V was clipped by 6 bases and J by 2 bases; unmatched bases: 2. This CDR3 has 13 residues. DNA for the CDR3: TGTGCCAGCAGCCGGGGGGACACAGATACGCAGTATTTT. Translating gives CASSRGDTDTQYF.

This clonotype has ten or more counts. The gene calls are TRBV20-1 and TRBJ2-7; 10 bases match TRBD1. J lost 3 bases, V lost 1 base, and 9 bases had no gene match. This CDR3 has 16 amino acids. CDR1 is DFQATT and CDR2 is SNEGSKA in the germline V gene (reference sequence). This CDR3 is CSARGGSGQGFYEQYF. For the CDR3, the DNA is TGCAGTGCTAGAGGGGGGTCGGGACAGGGGTTCTACGAGCAGTACTTC.

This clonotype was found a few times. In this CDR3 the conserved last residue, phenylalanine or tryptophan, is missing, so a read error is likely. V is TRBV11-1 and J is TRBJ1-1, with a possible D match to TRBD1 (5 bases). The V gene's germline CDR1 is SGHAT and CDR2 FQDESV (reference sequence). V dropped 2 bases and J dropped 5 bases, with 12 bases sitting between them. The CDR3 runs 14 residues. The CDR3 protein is CASSLQGGSTEAFL. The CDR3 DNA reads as TGTGCCAGCAGCTTACAGGGAGGTTCGACTGAAGCTTTCCTT.

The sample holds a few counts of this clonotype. The CDR3 here is CASSVSRGPSTDTQYF. In DNA form, the CDR3 reads TGTGCCAGCAGCGTTTCGAGGGGCCCCAGCACAGATACGCAGTATTTT. This chain links TRBV9 with TRBJ2-3; D may match TRBD1 or TRBD2 (5 bases each). The V gene lost 2 bases and the J gene lost 0 bases, with 13 bases spanning the gap. The germline V gene has CDR1 SGDLS and CDR2 YYNGEE. This CDR3 has 16 residues. Using reference TRBV9 and TRBJ2-3 for the parts outside the CDR3, the full variable domain is DSGVTQTPKHLITATGQRVTLRCSPRSGDLSVYWYQQSLDQGLQFLIQYYNGEERAKGNILERFSAQQFPDLHSELNLSSLELGDSALYFCASSVSRGPSTDTQYFGPGTRLTVL.

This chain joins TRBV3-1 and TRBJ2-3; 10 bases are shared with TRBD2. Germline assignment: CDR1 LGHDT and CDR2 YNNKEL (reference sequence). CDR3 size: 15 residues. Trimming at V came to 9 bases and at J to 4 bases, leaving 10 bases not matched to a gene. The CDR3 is CASSLTSGLSDTQYF. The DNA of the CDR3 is TGTGCCAGTTCTCTGACTAGCGGGCTCTCAGATACGCAGTATTTT.

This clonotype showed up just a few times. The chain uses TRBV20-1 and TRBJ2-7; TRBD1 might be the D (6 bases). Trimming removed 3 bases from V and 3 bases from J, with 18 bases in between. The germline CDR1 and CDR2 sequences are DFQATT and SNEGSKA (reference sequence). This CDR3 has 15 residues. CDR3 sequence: CSASATGDTYYEQYF. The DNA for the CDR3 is TGCAGTGCTAGTGCCACTGGGGACACCTACTACGAGCAGTACTTC.

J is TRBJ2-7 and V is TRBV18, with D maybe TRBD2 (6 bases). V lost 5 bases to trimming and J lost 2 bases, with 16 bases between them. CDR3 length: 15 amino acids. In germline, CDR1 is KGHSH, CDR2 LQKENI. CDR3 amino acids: CASSMGEDITYEQYF. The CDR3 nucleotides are TGTGCCAGCTCAATGGGGGAGGACATCACCTACGAGCAGTACTTC. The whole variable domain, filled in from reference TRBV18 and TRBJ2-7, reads NAGVMQNPRHLVRRRGQEARLRCSPMKGHSHVYWYRQLPEEGLKFMVYLQKENIIDESGMPKERFSAEFPKEGPSILRIQQVVRGDSAAYFCASSMGEDITYEQYFGPGTRLTVT.

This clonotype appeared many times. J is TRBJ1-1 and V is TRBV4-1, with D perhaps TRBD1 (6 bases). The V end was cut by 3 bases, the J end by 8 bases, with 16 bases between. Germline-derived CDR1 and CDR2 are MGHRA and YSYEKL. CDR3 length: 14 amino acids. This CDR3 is CASSQPQGTGEAFF. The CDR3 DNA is TGCGCCAGCAGCCAGCCACAGGGAACCGGGGAAGCTTTCTTT.